The 28 T cell receptor beta chains listed next were all sequenced from one sample in a study of T cells in Graves' hyperthyroidism and ophthalmopathy. RNA transcripts provided the source from which TCR beta CDR3 regions were amplified. First-round RT-PCR targeting the TCR CDR3 was performed with the HTBI primer set. TCRdb reprocessed the multiplex PCR reads via MiXCR and lists one record per CDR3 protein. This sample has 200,000 to 250,000 distinct CDR3 sequences, with approximately 17% found just once. The specimen was blood. All receptors derive from a man aged 45-65 years with Graves' hyperthyroidism.

There are many counts of this clonotype. The chain combines TRBV27 with TRBJ2-1; D might be TRBD1 or TRBD2, each matching 6 bases. Germline lookup yields CDR1 MNHEY and CDR2 SMNVEV (reference sequence). Trimming took 8 bases from V and 9 from J, leaving 8 bases between them. This CDR3 has 10 amino acids. Here the CDR3 reads CASGGGEQFF. Written as DNA, the CDR3 is TGTGCCAGCGGAGGGGGTGAGCAGTTCTTC.

This clonotype was counted ten times or more. The CDR3 DNA reads as TGTGCCAGCAGCTTAGTTCGGTTTGGAGGGATAGATACGCAGTATTTT. It is translated as CASSLVRFGGIDTQYF. The rearrangement links TRBV7-2 to TRBJ2-3, with D tentatively TRBD2 (6 bases). The CDR3 is 16 amino acids. V lost 1 base, J lost 5 bases, and 16 bases lay in between. Looked up from germline, CDR1 is SGHTA and CDR2 is FQGNSA. Complete variable domain (other parts from reference TRBV7-2 and TRBJ2-3): GAGVSQSPSNKVTEKGKDVELRCDPISGHTALYWYRQSLGQGLEFLIYFQGNSAPDKSGLPSDRFSAERTGGSVSTLTIQRTQQEDSAVYLCASSLVRFGGIDTQYFGPGTRLTVL.

This clonotype was counted between two and nine times. This may be a read error, as it is one base from a much larger clone. The rearrangement joins TRBV7-9 to TRBJ2-1; 7 bases are shared with TRBD1. Germline V gene sequence: CDR1 SEHNR, CDR2 FQNEAQ (reference sequence). The CDR3 extends over 16 amino acids. V lost 5 bases, J lost 2 bases, and 9 bases stayed unmatched. The CDR3: CASSPATGPTYNEQFF. The CDR3 region has the DNA TGTGCCAGCAGCCCCGCGACAGGGCCAACCTACAATGAGCAGTTCTTC.

This clonotype occurred many times. V gene TRBV7-9 combines with J gene TRBJ2-1; 7 nucleotides align to TRBD2. In germline, CDR1 is SEHNR, CDR2 FQNEAQ (reference sequence). J lost 4 bases, V lost 1 base, and 10 bases had no gene match. CDR3 length: 17 amino acids. The CDR3 DNA is TGTGCCAGCAGCTTAGGCGGAGGGAAGGGAGGGTACAATGAGCAGTTCTTC. Translation gives CASSLGGGKGGYNEQFF.

The table lists this clonotype with many counts. The V call is TRBV11-1, the J call TRBJ2-1, with a possible D match to TRBD2 (6 bases). Looked up from germline, CDR1 is SGHAT and CDR2 is FQDESV (reference sequence). The germline V and J ends were trimmed by 5 bases and 4 bases, with 15 bases remaining between them. The CDR3 totals 15 residues. The CDR3 DNA sequence: TGTGCCAGCAGCAAGAAGGAGGGCACGTACAATGAGCAGTTCTTC. It yields the protein CASSKKEGTYNEQFF.

A remark on this clonotype: A read error is possible here, since a much larger clone lies one base away. This chain joins TRBV20-1 and TRBJ2-7, with TRBD2 matching over 8 bases. V lost 6 bases to trimming and J lost 0 bases; unmatched junction nucleotides: 19. This CDR3 contains 18 residues. Germline-derived CDR1 and CDR2 are DFQATT and SNEGSKA (reference sequence). CDR3 amino acids: CSAISTSSGSISSYEQYF. The CDR3 bases are TGCAGTGCCATATCCACTTCTAGCGGGTCAATAAGCTCCTACGAGCAGTACTTC.

Many counts were recorded for this clonotype. The chain recombines TRBV14 with TRBJ2-3; D perhaps matches TRBD2 (5 bases). CDR1 and CDR2 from the germline V gene are SGHDN and FVKESK. The V end was cut by 1 base, the J end by 5 bases, with 10 bases between. The CDR3 loop spans 14 amino acids. This CDR3 is CASSQGSGGDTQYF. The CDR3 coding sequence is TGTGCCAGCAGCCAAGGAAGCGGAGGAGATACGCAGTATTTT.

This clonotype was counted at least ten times. This chain joins TRBV28 and TRBJ2-2; maybe TRBD1 (6 bases). Per germline, CDR1 MDHEN and CDR2 SYDVKM. CDR3 length: 15 amino acids. V lost 5 bases and J 0 bases, leaving 10 bases between the germline ends. The chain's CDR3 is CASSRGGSNTGELFF. The CDR3 nucleotides are TGTGCCAGCAGTCGAGGGGGATCGAACACCGGGGAGCTGTTTTTT.

The gene calls are TRBV29-1 and TRBJ1-1; D not resolved. The V gene lost 2 bases and the J gene lost 2 bases, with 6 bases spanning the gap. Germline lookup yields CDR1 SQVTM and CDR2 ANQGSEA. The CDR3 length is 12 residues. The CDR3: CSVERLNTEAFF. CDR3 bases: TGCAGCGTTGAACGTTTAAACACTGAAGCTTTCTTT.

The chain joins TRBV13 to TRBJ1-2; possible D gene TRBD1, 5 bases. Germline lookup yields CDR1 PRHDT and CDR2 FYEKMQ (reference sequence). This CDR3 is 12 amino acids long. Trimming cost V 5 bases and J 7 bases, with 11 bases left between them. The CDR3 coding sequence is TGTGCCAGCAGCCAGGGTAGCGGTGGCTACACCTTC. As protein: CASSQGSGGYTF.

This clonotype was observed once. The V call is TRBV9, the J call TRBJ2-6; unclear D gene. The V and J ends lost 5 bases and 3 bases respectively, with 9 bases between them. The germline V gene encodes CDR1 SGDLS and CDR2 YYNGEE. The CDR3 is 14 residues long. CDR3: CASRKGVGANVLTF. The CDR3 nucleotides read TGTGCCAGCAGAAAGGGTGTTGGGGCCAACGTCCTGACTTTC.

In this sample, this clonotype turned up many times. This chain joins TRBV6-5 and TRBJ1-2, with 8 bases identical to TRBD1. CDR1 MNHEY and CDR2 SVGAGI come from the germline V gene. The V segment lost 0 bases and the J segment 4 bases; nucleotides outside the gene matches: 4. There are 15 residues in the CDR3. The CDR3 is CASSYSGQGGYGYTF. The CDR3 nucleotides read TGTGCCAGCAGTTACTCCGGACAGGGAGGCTATGGCTACACCTTC.

This clonotype has at least ten counts. The chain recombines TRBV5-1 with TRBJ2-5, with D possibly matching TRBD2 (5 bases). Germline V lookup: CDR1 SGHRS, CDR2 YFSETQ. The CDR3 length is 16 residues. With 4 bases removed from V and 3 bases from J, the gap between germline ends came to 19 bases. The CDR3 reads CASSPGLGLAEETQYF. The CDR3 nucleotides are TGCGCCAGCAGCCCGGGTTTAGGGCTAGCTGAAGAGACCCAGTACTTC.

J is TRBJ1-4 and V is TRBV11-2; 7 nucleotides align to TRBD1. The CDR3 contains 13 residues. The V segment lost 8 bases and the J segment 7 bases; nucleotides outside the gene matches: 7. The V gene's germline CDR1 is SGHAT and CDR2 FQNNGV. DNA of the CDR3: TGTGCCAGCCGACAGGGAGGATTTGAAAAACTGTTTTTT. It codes for CASRQGGFEKLFF.

This clonotype was seen ten or more times. V usage is TRBV5-1 and J usage is TRBJ2-1; 11 nucleotides align to TRBD1. Per germline, CDR1 SGHRS and CDR2 YFSETQ. This CDR3 comprises 17 residues. V lost 4 bases to trimming and J lost 6 bases; unmatched junction nucleotides: 12. CDR3 coding DNA: TGCGCCAGCAGCGGATTTAGGGGACAGGGGGATTCCAATGAGCAGTTCTTC. It encodes CASSGFRGQGDSNEQFF.

Many counts were recorded for this clonotype. The chain employs TRBV28 and TRBJ2-7; D possibly corresponds to TRBD2 (7 bases). Germline CDR1 is MDHEN and CDR2 is SYDVKM. V was cut by 7 bases and J by 0 bases, with 16 bases left in between. The CDR3 is 15 residues long. CDR3 DNA sequence: TGTGCCAGCAACTCAAGGGGGGGTTTCTCCTACGAGCAGTACTTC. This codes for CASNSRGGFSYEQYF. Based on the CDR3 plus reference TRBV28 and TRBJ2-7, the full variable domain is DVKVTQSSRYLVKRTGEKVFLECVQDMDHENMFWYRQDPGLGLRLIYFSYDVKMKEKGDIPEGYSVSREKKERFSLILESASTNQTSMYLCASNSRGGFSYEQYFGPGTRLTVT.

This clonotype was detected ten times or more. J is TRBJ2-2 and V is TRBV24-1, with TRBD1 identical over 9 bases. This CDR3 spans 15 amino acids. The V gene's germline CDR1 is KGHDR and CDR2 SFDVKD. Trimming took 3 bases from V and 7 from J; bases not matched to a gene: 5. The DNA of the CDR3 is TGTGCCACCAGTGATCCCGGACAGGGGCACGGGGAGCTGTTTTTT. Translation: CATSDPGQGHGELFF.

This clonotype was seen at least ten times. The chain links TRBV18 to TRBJ1-2; no reliable D call. CDR1 and CDR2 (germline): KGHSH, LQKENI. Trimming left V 0 bases short and J 4 bases short, with 9 bases between. The CDR3 loop spans 14 amino acids. The CDR3 sequence is CASSPPSYFYGYTF. As DNA, the CDR3 is TGTGCCAGCTCACCACCATCCTATTTCTATGGCTACACCTTC.

This clonotype was detected many times. V is TRBV10-3 and J is TRBJ2-2; TRBD2 matches at 9 bases. V trimming: 6 bases; J trimming: 7 bases; junction bases outside the gene matches: 6. CDR1 and CDR2 (germline): ENHRY, SYGVKD. The CDR3 has 14 amino acids. The CDR3, as DNA: TGTGCCATCAGCTCTAGCGGGACGGACGGGGAGCTGTTTTTT. Translating it yields CAISSSGTDGELFF.

This chain connects TRBV24-1 to TRBJ2-2; 9 bases agree with TRBD1. This CDR3 spans 17 amino acids. Trimming at V came to 5 bases and at J to 2 bases, leaving 8 bases not matched to a gene. Per germline, CDR1 KGHDR and CDR2 SFDVKD. CDR3 sequence (DNA): TGTGCCACCAGTGTAAGCCCGGGACAGGGAAACACCGGGGAGCTGTTTTTT. Residues: CATSVSPGQGNTGELFF.

This clonotype was counted many times. The rearrangement links TRBV3-1 to TRBJ2-1; the match to TRBD2 covers 12 bases. Trimming cost V 3 bases and J 8 bases; bases outside gene matches: 5. The CDR3 runs 15 residues. The germline V gene encodes CDR1 LGHDT and CDR2 YNNKEL (reference sequence). CDR3 residues: CASSQLAGGPHEQFF. In nucleotides, the CDR3 is TGTGCCAGCAGCCAGCTAGCGGGAGGGCCACATGAGCAGTTCTTC.

This clonotype was seen a few times. This chain joins TRBV5-1 and TRBJ2-4, with TRBD2 identical over 9 bases. Germline V CDR1 and CDR2: SGHRS, YFSETQ. CDR3 length equals 18 residues. After removal of 4 bases from V and 0 bases from J, the junction contained 11 bases not matched to a gene. The CDR3 reads CASSTGLARTLAKNIQYF. The CDR3 DNA reads TGCGCCAGCAGCACCGGACTAGCGAGAACACTAGCCAAAAACATTCAGTACTTC. Full variable domain (remainder filled in from reference TRBV5-1 and TRBJ2-4): KAGVTQTPRYLIKTRGQQVTLSCSPISGHRSVSWYQQTPGQGLQFLFEYFSETQRNKGNFPGRFSGRQFSNSRSEMNVSTLELGDSALYLCASSTGLARTLAKNIQYFGAGTRLSVL.

In its sample, this clonotype was seen a few times. The chain is built from TRBV7-8 and TRBJ1-5, with 8 bases that match TRBD1. Germline V gene data show CDR1 as SGHVS and CDR2 as FQNEAQ. The CDR3 is made up of 15 amino acids. The V segment lost 1 base and the J segment 11 bases; nucleotides outside the gene matches: 10. Here the CDR3 DNA reads TGTGCCAGCAGCTTAGAGAGGGGACAGGCGTCGTCCCAGCATTTT. Translating gives CASSLERGQASSQHF.

There are many counts of this clonotype. This rearrangement joins TRBV5-1 to TRBJ2-7; D is undetermined. The V end was cut by 4 bases, the J end by 5 bases, with 25 bases between. This CDR3 has 17 residues. Germline V gene data show CDR1 as SGHRS and CDR2 as YFSETQ. The CDR3 DNA sequence: TGCGCCAGCAGCAGGACGTCTCCGGGCCCTAATATTCACGAGCAGTACTTC. As protein: CASSRTSPGPNIHEQYF.

This clonotype has a count of ten or more. The rearrangement joins TRBV29-1 to TRBJ2-7, with 9 positions matching TRBD1. Unmatched junction bases numbered 10, after V lost 4 bases and J lost 0 bases. CDR1 and CDR2 from the germline V gene are SQVTM and ANQGSEA. CDR3 length equals 16 residues. For the CDR3, the DNA is TGCAGCGTTGTTGACGACCCGGGACAGGGCTCCTACGAGCAGTACTTC. Translated: CSVVDDPGQGSYEQYF.

This clonotype turned up a few times. The J gene is TRBJ1-4, the V gene TRBV27; possible D gene TRBD1, 5 bases. The CDR3 has 13 amino acids. The germline gives CDR1 MNHEY, CDR2 SMNVEV (reference sequence). With 5 bases removed from V and 4 bases from J, the gap between germline ends came to 8 bases. The CDR3 spells CASSLRVNEKLFF. CDR3 DNA: TGTGCCAGCAGTCTCAGGGTTAATGAAAAACTGTTTTTT.

A few counts support this clonotype. The chain recombines TRBV28 with TRBJ2-3; 11 bases line up with TRBD2. The CDR3 is 17 amino acids. V was pared by 6 bases and J by 5 bases, with 13 bases of the junction left unmatched. CDR1 and CDR2 (germline): MDHEN, SYDVKM. CDR3 sequence: CASSWGIAGGPLDTQYF. The CDR3 nucleotides are TGTGCCAGCAGCTGGGGGATAGCGGGAGGGCCATTAGATACGCAGTATTTT.

This clonotype was detected many times. This rearrangement joins TRBV5-1 to TRBJ2-7; 10 bases align to TRBD2. Germline loops: CDR1 SGHRS, CDR2 YFSETQ. The CDR3 has 15 residues. The ends lost 7 bases at V and 2 bases at J; junction bases unmatched: 9. CDR3 nucleotide sequence: TGCGCCAGCGGCCGAGGGAGCGGGAGGGCCTACGAGCAGTACTTC. Translating gives CASGRGSGRAYEQYF.